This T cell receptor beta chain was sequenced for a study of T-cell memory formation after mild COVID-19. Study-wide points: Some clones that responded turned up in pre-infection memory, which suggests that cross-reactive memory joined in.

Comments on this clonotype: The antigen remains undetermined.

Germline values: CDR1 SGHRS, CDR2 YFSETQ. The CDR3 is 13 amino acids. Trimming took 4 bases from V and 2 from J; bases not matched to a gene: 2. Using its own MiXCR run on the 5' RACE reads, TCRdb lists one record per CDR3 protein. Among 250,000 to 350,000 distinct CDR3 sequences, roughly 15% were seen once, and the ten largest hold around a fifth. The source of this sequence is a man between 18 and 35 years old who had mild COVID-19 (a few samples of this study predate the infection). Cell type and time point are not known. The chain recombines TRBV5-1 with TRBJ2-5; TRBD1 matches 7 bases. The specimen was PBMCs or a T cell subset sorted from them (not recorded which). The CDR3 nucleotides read TGCGCCAGCAGCAAGACAGGGCAAGAGACCCAGTACTTC. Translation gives CASSKTGQETQYF.